This is a list of T cell receptor beta chains from one sample in a study of T-cell memory formation after mild COVID-19. TCRdb called the 5' RACE reads again in MiXCR, with one record for every CDR3 protein. The data hold approximately 200,000 distinct CDR3 sequences, with under 20% observed a single time. The sequenced sample consisted of PBMCs or a T cell subset sorted from them (not recorded which). These receptors all stem from an adult woman who had mild COVID-19 (a few samples of this study predate the infection). Cell type and time point are not known. Both conserved end residues are part of each CDR3. The order of the fields is V gene, J gene, D gene, clone size, CDR3 protein, CDR3 DNA. The D gene is left open where the match is weak. A row's size may be missing; if present it is once, few, many or a size class.

>TRBV14|TRBJ2-3|-|once
CASSRSVSTDTQYF
TGTGCCAGCAGCCGCTCGGTCAGCACAGATACGCAGTATTTT
>TRBV7-3|TRBJ2-3|-|-
CASSSQSATDTQYF
TGTGCCAGCAGCTCTCAGTCCGCCACAGATACGCAGTATTTT
>TRBV7-8|TRBJ2-3|TRBD1|-
CASNPLDRISTDTQYF
TGTGCCAGCAACCCCTTGGACAGGATTAGCACAGATACGCAGTATTTT
>TRBV24-1|TRBJ2-5|TRBD2|-
CATYGRVWGETQYF
TGTGCCACCTACGGGAGGGTTTGGGGAGAGACCCAGTACTTC
>TRBV6-5|TRBJ1-5|-|once
CASSYSSGVRPQHF
TGTGCCAGCAGTTACTCTTCGGGGGTGCGGCCCCAGCATTTT
>TRBV2|TRBJ2-7|-|-
CASSEALARGGEQYF
TGTGCCAGCAGTGAAGCGCTTGCCAGGGGAGGCGAGCAGTACTTC
>TRBV10-3|TRBJ1-3|-|-
CAISTGLSGNTIYF
TGTGCCATCAGCACAGGGCTCTCTGGAAACACCATATATTTT
>TRBV19|TRBJ2-5|-|-
CASSRMGDSETQYF
TGTGCCAGTAGTAGAATGGGCGACAGCGAGACCCAGTACTTC
>TRBV6-6|TRBJ2-3|-|few
CASSRTPTYTDTQYF
TGTGCCAGCAGCCGGACACCGACTTACACAGATACGCAGTATTTT
>TRBV6-2/TRBV6-3|TRBJ2-5|TRBD2|few
CASNRGGGLETQYF
TGTGCCAGCAACCGCGGGGGAGGGTTGGAGACCCAGTACTTC
>TRBV7-2|TRBJ2-1|-|-
CASSLRIGEQFF
TGTGCCAGCAGCTTACGGATAGGTGAGCAGTTCTTC
>TRBV5-5|TRBJ1-5|-|-
CASSLRQGQGNQPQHF
TGTGCCAGCAGCTTGCGGCAGGGGCAGGGCAATCAGCCCCAGCATTTT
>TRBV6-2/TRBV6-3|TRBJ1-3|-|-
CASSYAGQIGNTIYF
TGTGCCAGCAGTTACGCCGGACAGATCGGAAACACCATATATTTT
>TRBV27|TRBJ1-2|-|-
CASSFNGPSNYGYTF
TGTGCCAGCAGTTTCAACGGACCTTCAAACTATGGCTACACCTTC
>TRBV12-3/TRBV12-4|TRBJ1-3|TRBD1|few
CASNSGTGAGNTIYF
TGTGCCAGCAACTCCGGGACAGGGGCTGGAAACACCATATATTTT
>TRBV5-5|TRBJ2-5|TRBD2|few
CASSLALAGSRKGLQETQYF
TGTGCCAGCAGCCTAGCCCTAGCGGGATCACGGAAGGGCCTCCAAGAGACCCAGTACTTC
>TRBV5-1|TRBJ1-5|-|-
CASKLGLQGNQPQHF
TGCGCCAGCAAGCTTGGATTACAGGGCAATCAGCCCCAGCATTTT
>TRBV7-2|TRBJ1-5|-|-
CASSLGQGQPQHF
TGTGCCAGCAGCTTAGGGCAGGGACAGCCCCAGCATTTT
>TRBV7-6|TRBJ1-2|-|few
CASSFSEGTGRGYGYTF
TGTGCCAGCAGCTTTTCCGAGGGTACCGGCAGGGGCTATGGCTACACCTTC
>TRBV4-1|TRBJ1-4|-|few
CASSQMWGKLFF
TGCGCCAGCAGCCAAATGTGGGGAAAACTGTTTTTT
>TRBV29-1|TRBJ1-2|-|few
CSVDLLLSNYGYTF
TGCAGCGTTGATCTGCTCTTATCTAACTATGGCTACACCTTC
>TRBV29-1|TRBJ2-7|TRBD1|many
CSVSRLTGGSYEQYF
TGCAGCGTTAGTCGTCTCACAGGGGGGTCCTACGAGCAGTACTTC
>TRBV12-5|TRBJ2-1|TRBD2|few
CASGLVLASGRALVEQFF
TGTGCTAGTGGTTTGGTACTCGCTAGCGGGAGGGCCTTGGTTGAGCAGTTCTTC
>TRBV7-9|TRBJ1-6|TRBD1|-
CASSGDRGRNSPLHF
TGTGCCAGCAGCGGGGACAGAGGAAGAAATTCACCCCTCCACTTT
>TRBV19|TRBJ2-7|TRBD2|-
CASTQSAGVIYEQYF
TGTGCCAGTACTCAGTCAGCGGGAGTAATCTACGAGCAGTACTTC
>TRBV18|TRBJ1-2|-|many
CASSPDLSSNYGYTF
TGTGCCAGCTCACCCGACTTAAGTTCTAACTATGGCTACACCTTC
>TRBV5-1|TRBJ1-2|TRBD1|-
CASSPDRGLNYGYTF
TGCGCCAGCAGCCCCGACAGGGGGCTTAACTATGGCTACACCTTC
>TRBV7-2|TRBJ2-3|-|-
CASSREMTDTQYF
TGTGCCAGCAGCCGAGAGATGACAGATACGCAGTATTTT
>TRBV5-1|TRBJ2-7|-|few
CASTLGGGASYEQYF
TGCGCCAGCACCCTTGGTGGGGGCGCCTCCTACGAGCAGTACTTC
>TRBV20-1|TRBJ2-1|-|-
CSARGSAGRPGVEQFF
TGCAGTGCTAGAGGGTCGGCGGGACGCCCCGGGGTTGAGCAGTTCTTC
>TRBV5-1|TRBJ1-1|TRBD1|-
CASSPGQGVSEAFF
TGCGCCAGCAGCCCGGGACAGGGAGTGTCTGAAGCTTTCTTT
>TRBV6-4|TRBJ2-3|-|few
CASSKGTGPPDTQYF
TGTGCCAGCAGTAAGGGGACTGGCCCCCCAGATACGCAGTATTTT
>TRBV21-1|TRBJ1-1|-|few
CASSNRETVNTEAFF
TGTGCCAGCAGCAACCGGGAGACGGTGAACACTGAAGCTTTCTTT
>TRBV7-2|TRBJ2-5|TRBD1|-
CASSFQGAETQYF
TGTGCCAGCAGCTTCCAGGGGGCCGAGACCCAGTACTTC
>TRBV3-1|TRBJ2-7|-|-
CASSRYRETYEQYF
TGTGCCAGCAGCCGATACAGGGAAACCTACGAGCAGTACTTC
>TRBV19|TRBJ2-7|TRBD2|few
CASSIVGAGVHYEQYF
TGTGCCAGTAGTATAGTTGGAGCGGGGGTGCACTACGAGCAGTACTTC
>TRBV7-2|TRBJ2-3|TRBD2|-
CASSARRAGPTDTQYF
TGTGCCAGCAGCGCTAGGAGAGCGGGGCCTACAGATACGCAGTATTTT
>TRBV7-3|TRBJ2-1|TRBD2|-
CASSRGLAGDSEQFF
TGTGCCAGCAGCCGGGGACTAGCGGGAGACAGTGAGCAGTTCTTC
>TRBV2|TRBJ2-2|-|-
CASSLSRGVTGELFF
TGTGCCAGCAGTCTAAGCCGAGGCGTGACCGGGGAGCTGTTTTTT
>TRBV3-1|TRBJ1-2|-|-
CASGGGNYGYTF
TGTGCCAGCGGGGGGGGAAACTATGGCTACACCTTC
>TRBV4-1|TRBJ2-3|-|few
CASSQVARRGSRTDTQYF
TGCGCCAGCAGCCAAGTAGCCCGCAGGGGTTCCCGCACAGATACGCAGTATTTT
>TRBV11-3|TRBJ2-1|TRBD2|few
CASSLGGRAKDEQFF
TGTGCCAGCAGCTTAGGCGGGAGGGCCAAGGATGAGCAGTTCTTC
>TRBV5-1|TRBJ1-1|-|few
CASSLELSINTEAFF
TGCGCCAGCAGCTTGGAGCTATCAATTAACACTGAAGCTTTCTTT
>TRBV25-1|TRBJ2-1|TRBD2|many
CASSAHVGTSGGPEQFF
TGTGCCAGCAGTGCGCACGTCGGGACTAGCGGGGGGCCTGAGCAGTTCTTC